What follows are 6 T cell receptor beta chains derived from one specimen sequenced in a study of spatial heterogeneity in lung cancer. Time point here: sample taken at primary tumor resection. Unsorted whole RNA from tumor, nontumor lung or frozen PBMC underwent sequencing. TCRdb redid the calling of the 5' RACE reads with MiXCR, one entry per CDR3 protein. This sample has about 95,000 distinct CDR3 sequences; roughly 8.7% occur once, and the top ten carry about 7%. The sequencing here drew on PBMCs, taken at surgery. The receptors derive from a male donor with early-stage non-small cell lung cancer.

This clonotype was seen a few times. This sequence joins TRBV5-1 and TRBJ2-5, with 12 nucleotides matching TRBD2. CDR3 size: 16 residues. Per germline, CDR1 SGHRS and CDR2 YFSETQ. The trim removed 0 bases at V and 4 bases at J, leaving 4 bases unmatched. Here the CDR3 DNA reads TGCGCCAGCAGCTTGGGGGCACTAGCGGGAGGAGAGACCCAGTACTTC. Translation: CASSLGALAGGETQYF.

This clonotype was observed at least ten times. The CDR3 protein is CASSFRGGPGRNSPLHF. In nucleotides, the CDR3 is TGTGCCAGCAGCTTCCGCGGAGGACCAGGCAGGAATTCACCCCTCCACTTT. The gene calls are TRBV11-2 and TRBJ1-6, with unresolved D. V lost 3 bases and J lost 7, with 19 bases in between. There are 17 residues in the CDR3. Germline CDR1 and CDR2: SGHAT and FQNNGV.

This clonotype was observed many times. The chain uses TRBV29-1 and TRBJ2-2; TRBD1 matches 7 bases. Trimming removed 7 bases from V and 4 bases from J; junction bases left unmatched: 9. Looked up from germline, CDR1 is SQVTM and CDR2 is ANQGSEA. This CDR3 comprises 14 residues. The CDR3 nucleotides are TGCAGCGCCGCCGGACAGGCGGGCACCGGGGAGCTGTTTTTT. Residues: CSAAGQAGTGELFF.

This clonotype was picked up many times. This chain connects TRBV6-6 to TRBJ1-5; weak D call: TRBD1 (6 bases). The V gene's germline CDR1 is MNHNY and CDR2 SVGAGI (reference sequence). With 7 bases removed from V and 2 bases from J, the gap between germline ends came to 12 bases. CDR3 length equals 14 residues. The CDR3 region has the DNA TGTGCCAGCAATCAGGGGAGGGGCAATCAGCCCCAGCATTTT. Amino acids: CASNQGRGNQPQHF.

The sample holds many counts of this clonotype. The chain combines TRBV20-1 with TRBJ1-1, with D uncertain. CDR1 is DFQATT, CDR2 SNEGSKA, per germline (reference sequence). The V end was cut by 7 bases, the J end by 0 bases, with 15 bases between. The CDR3 is 14 amino acids. CDR3 protein: CSVERNSLNTEAFF. The CDR3 bases are TGCAGTGTAGAAAGGAACTCTTTGAACACTGAAGCTTTCTTT.

In this sample, this clonotype turned up a few times. The chain carries TRBV5-1 and TRBJ2-5; 13 bases match TRBD2. The CDR3 is 19 amino acids. The V gene end was trimmed by 2 bases and the J gene end by 0 bases; junction bases not matched to a gene: 10. CDR1 and CDR2 (germline): SGHRS, YFSETQ. CDR3 in amino acids: CASSFTPGLAGSYQETQYF. The CDR3 DNA reads as TGCGCCAGCAGCTTCACCCCGGGACTAGCGGGATCGTACCAAGAGACCCAGTACTTC.